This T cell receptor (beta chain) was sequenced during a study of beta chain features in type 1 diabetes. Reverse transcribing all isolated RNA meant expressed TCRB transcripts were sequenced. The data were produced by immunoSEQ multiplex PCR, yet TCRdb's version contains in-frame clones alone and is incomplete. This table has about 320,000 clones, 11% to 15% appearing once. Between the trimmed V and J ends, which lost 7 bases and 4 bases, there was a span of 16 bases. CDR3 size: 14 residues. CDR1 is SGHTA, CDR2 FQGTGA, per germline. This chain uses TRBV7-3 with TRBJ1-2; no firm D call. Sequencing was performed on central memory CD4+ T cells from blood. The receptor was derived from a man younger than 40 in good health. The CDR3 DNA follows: TGTGCCAGCATCGGATGGGTATCCCTCTATGGCTACACCTTC. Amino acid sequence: CASIGWVSLYGYTF.